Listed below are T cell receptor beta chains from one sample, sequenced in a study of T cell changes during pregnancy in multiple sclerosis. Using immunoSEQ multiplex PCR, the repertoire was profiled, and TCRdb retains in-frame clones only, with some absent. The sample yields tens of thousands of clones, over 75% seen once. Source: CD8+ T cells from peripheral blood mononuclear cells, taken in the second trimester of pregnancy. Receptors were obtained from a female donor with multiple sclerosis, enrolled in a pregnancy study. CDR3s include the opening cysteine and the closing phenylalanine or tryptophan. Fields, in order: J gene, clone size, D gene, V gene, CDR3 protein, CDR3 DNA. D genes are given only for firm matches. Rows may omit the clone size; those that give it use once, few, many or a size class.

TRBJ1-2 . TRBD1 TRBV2 CASSENPGQGYTTF TGTGCCAGCAGTGAAAATCCGGGACAGGGATATACCACCTTC
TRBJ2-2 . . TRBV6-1 CASGSGEWSGELFF TGTGCCAGCGGGTCGGGGGAGTGGTCCGGGGAGCTGTTTTTT
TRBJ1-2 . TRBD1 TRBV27 CASLGQTSYGYTF TGTGCCAGCTTGGGACAGACAAGCTATGGCTACACCTTC
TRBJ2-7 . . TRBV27 CASSLGSTYEQYF TGTGCCAGCAGTTTAGGCTCAACCTACGAGCAGTACTTC
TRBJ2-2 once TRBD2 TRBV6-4 CASRLAGDTGELFF TGTGCCAGCAGACTAGCGGGAGACACCGGGGAGCTGTTTTTT
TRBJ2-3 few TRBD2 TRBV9 CASSPFWGTSGGGDTQYF TGTGCCAGCAGCCCTTTCTGGGGGACTAGCGGTGGTGGTGATACGCAGTATTTT
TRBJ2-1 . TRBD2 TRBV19 CASNNLAGGLNEQFF TGTGCCAGTAATAATCTAGCGGGAGGGCTTAATGAGCAGTTCTTC
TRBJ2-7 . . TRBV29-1 CSVEDPYEQYF TGCAGCGTTGAAGATCCGTACGAGCAGTACTTC
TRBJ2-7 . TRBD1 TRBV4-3 CASSQDPGQGVREQYF TGCGCCAGCAGCCAGGACCCGGGACAGGGGGTTCGCGAGCAGTACTTC
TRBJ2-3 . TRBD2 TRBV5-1 CASSLARGSGRPLGTDTQYF TGCGCCAGCAGCTTGGCCCGAGGTAGCGGGAGGCCGCTAGGCACAGATACGCAGTATTTT
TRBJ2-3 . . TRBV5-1 CASSLDRVIPLSDTQYF TGCGCCAGCAGCTTGGACCGGGTCATACCCCTGTCAGATACGCAGTATTTT
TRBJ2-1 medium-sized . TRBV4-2 CASSQGDSDVRYNEQFF TGTGCCAGCAGCCAAGGGGACTCTGACGTACGCTACAATGAGCAGTTCTTC
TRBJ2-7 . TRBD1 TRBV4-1 CASSQPGTGNEQYF TGCGCCAGCAGCCAACCCGGGACAGGGAACGAGCAGTACTTC
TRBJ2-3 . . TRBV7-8 CASSLGRGPDTQYF TGTGCCAGCAGCTTAGGGAGGGGTCCAGATACGCAGTATTTT
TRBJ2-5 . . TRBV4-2 CASSPGGPPFSTRAQETQYF TGTGCCAGCAGCCCAGGCGGGCCCCCTTTTTCGACGAGGGCCCAAGAGACCCAGTACTTC
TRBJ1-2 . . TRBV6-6 CASSYSAGKNGYTF TGTGCCAGCAGTTACTCGGCAGGAAAAAATGGCTACACCTTC
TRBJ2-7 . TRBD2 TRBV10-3 CAIRTTSGRAPDYEQYF TGTGCCATCAGGACTACTAGCGGGAGGGCCCCAGACTACGAGCAGTACTTC
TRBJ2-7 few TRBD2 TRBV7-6 CASSAGLAGTYEQYF TGTGCCAGCAGCGCGGGACTAGCGGGAACCTACGAGCAGTACTTC
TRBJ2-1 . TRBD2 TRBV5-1 CASSLGGLAGRYEQFF TGCGCCAGCAGCTTAGGCGGACTAGCGGGACGGTATGAGCAGTTCTTC
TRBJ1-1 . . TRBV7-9 CASSLDRDTEAFF TGTGCCAGCAGCTTAGACAGGGACACTGAAGCTTTCTTT
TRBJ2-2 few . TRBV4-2 CASSQLTSVKGVGELFF TGTGCCAGCAGCCAACTTACTAGCGTAAAGGGGGTCGGGGAGCTGTTTTTT
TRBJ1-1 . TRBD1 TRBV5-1 CASSLAHRGLEGTEAFF TGCGCCAGCAGCTTGGCCCACAGGGGCTTAGAGGGCACTGAAGCTTTCTTT
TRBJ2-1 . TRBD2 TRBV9 CASSVGVAGEINEQFF TGTGCCAGCAGCGTAGGGGTAGCGGGAGAAATAAATGAGCAGTTCTTC
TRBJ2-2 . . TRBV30 CAWRGTSNTGELFF TGTGCCTGGAGAGGGACATCGAACACCGGGGAGCTGTTTTTT
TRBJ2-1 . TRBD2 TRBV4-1 CASSQDMGGGYNEQFF TGCGCCAGCAGCCAAGATATGGGGGGAGGGTACAATGAGCAGTTCTTC
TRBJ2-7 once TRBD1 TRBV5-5 CASSRTGGYDEQYF TGTGCCAGCAGCCGGACAGGGGGCTACGACGAGCAGTACTTC
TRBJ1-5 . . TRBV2 CASSGTLNQPQHF TGTGCCAGCAGTGGGACACTCAATCAGCCCCAGCATTTT
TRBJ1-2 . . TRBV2 CASSETPTIYGYTF TGTGCCAGCAGTGAAACTCCGACTATCTATGGCTACACCTTC
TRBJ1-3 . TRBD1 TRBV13 CASSFSGGPSSGNTIYF TGTGCCAGCAGCTTTTCAGGGGGCCCGAGCTCTGGAAACACCATATATTTT
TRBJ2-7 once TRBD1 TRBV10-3 CAISESRILGTGPAREQYF TGTGCCATCAGTGAGTCCCGGATTTTAGGGACAGGGCCGGCGAGGGAGCAGTACTTC
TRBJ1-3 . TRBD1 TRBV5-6 CASSPTGITGNTIYF TGTGCCAGCAGCCCGACAGGGATCACTGGAAACACCATATATTTT
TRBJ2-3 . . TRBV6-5 CASRTKGGKVDTQYF TGTGCCAGCAGGACCAAGGGGGGGAAGGTAGATACGCAGTATTTT
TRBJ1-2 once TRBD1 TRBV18 CASSPPLDRVGVMNYGYTF TGTGCCAGCTCACCCCCCCTGGACAGGGTTGGAGTTATGAACTATGGCTACACCTTC
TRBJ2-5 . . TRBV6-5 CASSYSRGILQETQYF TGTGCCAGCAGTTACTCGCGGGGAATCCTCCAAGAGACCCAGTACTTC
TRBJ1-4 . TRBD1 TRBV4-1 CASSPDRINEKLFF TGCGCCAGCAGCCCGGACAGGATAAATGAAAAACTGTTTTTT
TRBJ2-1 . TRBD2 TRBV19 CASSTDSGSRSYNEQFF TGTGCCAGTAGTACCGATAGCGGGAGCCGATCCTACAATGAGCAGTTCTTC
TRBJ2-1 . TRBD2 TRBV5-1 CASSFGLAGSYNEQFF TGCGCCAGCAGCTTCGGACTAGCGGGCTCCTACAATGAGCAGTTCTTC
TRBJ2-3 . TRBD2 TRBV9 CASSVTGTSQDTQYF TGTGCCAGCAGCGTTACCGGGACTAGCCAAGATACGCAGTATTTT
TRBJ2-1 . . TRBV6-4 CASSDSSSPKDEQFF TGTGCCAGCAGTGACTCGTCTAGCCCGAAAGATGAGCAGTTCTTC
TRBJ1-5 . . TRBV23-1 CASSQSRQRRNQPQHF TGCGCCAGCAGTCAATCGCGGCAGAGACGCAATCAGCCCCAGCATTTT
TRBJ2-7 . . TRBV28 CASSLVSDRLRETYEQYF TGTGCCAGCAGTTTAGTGTCGGACAGACTACGGGAAACCTACGAGCAGTACTTC
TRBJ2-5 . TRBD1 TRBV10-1 CASSESTGGWETQYF TGCGCCAGCAGTGAGTCGACAGGGGGCTGGGAGACCCAGTACTTC
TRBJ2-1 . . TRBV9 CASSVYPVQVSYNEQFF TGTGCCAGCAGCGTATATCCGGTTCAAGTCTCCTACAATGAGCAGTTCTTC
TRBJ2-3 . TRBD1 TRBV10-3 CATSGQGGTDTQYF TGTGCCACATCCGGACAGGGGGGCACAGATACGCAGTATTTT
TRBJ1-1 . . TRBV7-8 CASSLPMNTEAFF TGTGCCAGCAGCTTACCCATGAACACTGAAGCTTTCTTT
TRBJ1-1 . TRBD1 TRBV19 CASFQTGAGTEAFF TGTGCCAGCTTCCAGACAGGGGCCGGGACTGAAGCTTTCTTT
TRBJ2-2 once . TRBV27 CASSPSSRVWELFF TGTGCCAGCAGTCCAAGTAGCCGGGTATGGGAGCTGTTTTTT
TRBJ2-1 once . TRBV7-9 CASSIGDSHYNEQFF TGTGCCAGCAGCATTGGGGACTCCCACTACAATGAGCAGTTCTTC
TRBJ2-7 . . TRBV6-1 CASTRGEQGPSYF TGTGCCAGCACGCGAGGTGAGCAGGGGCCATCGTACTTC
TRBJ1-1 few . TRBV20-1 CSARLGAEAFF TGCAGTGCAAGATTAGGGGCTGAAGCTTTCTTT
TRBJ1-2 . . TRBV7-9 CASSFWTDPYGYTF TGTGCCAGCAGCTTTTGGACAGACCCATATGGCTACACCTTC
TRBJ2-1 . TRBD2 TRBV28 CASSFGGRDYYNEQFF TGTGCCAGCAGTTTTGGCGGGAGGGACTATTACAATGAGCAGTTCTTC
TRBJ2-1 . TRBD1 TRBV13 CASSLADRGSYNEQFF TGTGCCAGCAGCTTAGCCGACAGGGGATCCTACAATGAGCAGTTCTTC
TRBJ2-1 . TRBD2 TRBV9 CASSGGTSGNEQFF TGTGCCAGCAGCGGCGGGACTAGCGGCAATGAGCAGTTCTTC
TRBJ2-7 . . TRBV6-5 CASSYEGLSYEQYF TGTGCCAGCAGTTACGAGGGACTCTCTTACGAGCAGTACTTC
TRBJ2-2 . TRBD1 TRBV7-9 CASPRRYRGITGELFF TGTGCCAGCCCCCGCCGGTACAGGGGAATAACCGGGGAGCTGTTTTTT
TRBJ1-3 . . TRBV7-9 CASAKDGQAYRSGNTIYF TGTGCCAGCGCCAAGGATGGGCAGGCTTATCGCTCTGGAAACACCATATATTTT
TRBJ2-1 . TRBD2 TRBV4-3 CASSQGEGTYNEQFF TGCGCCAGCAGCCAAGGGGAGGGTACCTACAATGAGCAGTTCTTC
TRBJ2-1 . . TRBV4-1 CASSDSLGYNEQFF TGCGCCAGCAGCGACTCGTTAGGCTACAATGAGCAGTTCTTC